The clone carrying this TCR beta chain was found many times. Its antigen is unidentified. This record belongs to a study of T cells after yellow fever vaccination. General observations from the study: Booster samples showed a return of most primary-vaccination clones (roughly 96% CD4, 88% CD8).

The authors made TCR cDNA by 5'RACE template switching, adding a universal primer site and UMIs. From the 5' RACE reads, TCRdb called clonotypes with MiXCR, one entry per CDR3 protein. The sample includes about 240,000 distinct CDR3 sequences, roughly 7.2% of them seen just once. Trimming removed 8 bases from V and 2 bases from J, with 10 bases in between. The CDR3 totals 12 residues. The germline CDR1 and CDR2 sequences are SGHAT and FQNNGV. The chain couples TRBV11-2 to TRBJ2-7, with D possibly TRBD2 on 6 matching bases. The sample consisted of CD4+ T cells sorted from PBMCs, taken 15 days after the yellow fever booster vaccination. The clonotype comes from a man aged 30-40 years who received the YFV17D yellow fever vaccine. CDR3 DNA sequence: TGTGCCAGCGGGGGGAAGACCTACGAGCAGTACTTC. Residues: CASGGKTYEQYF.